The 6 T cell receptor beta chains in this list originate from one sample, sequenced in a study of T cell changes during pregnancy in multiple sclerosis (dated by TCRdb to about 2019). Library prep was done by the immunoSEQ multiplex PCR assay. The source is immuneACCESS, and TCRdb retained only in-frame sequences with V and J called. Part of the clones is not carried over; for the studies checked, unresolved V genes explain less than half of this, and the remainder is unexplained. Present in this sample are more than 80,000 clones, around 90% of which were seen just once. The biggest ten clones account for about 1.6% of the sample. This specimen was peripheral blood, taken before pregnancy. These receptors originate from a female donor with multiple sclerosis, enrolled in a pregnancy study.

V gene TRBV7-9 combines with J gene TRBJ1-6, with 9 bases lining up with TRBD1. Trimming took 3 bases from V and 8 from J; bases not matched to a gene: 8. This CDR3 has 16 amino acids. Germline CDR1 reads SEHNR; CDR2 reads FQNEAQ (reference sequence). The CDR3 sequence: CASSLGSGTGHSPLHF. DNA for the CDR3: TGTGCCAGCAGCTTGGGCTCGGGGACAGGGCATTCACCCCTCCACTTT. Together with reference TRBV7-9 and TRBJ1-6, the CDR3 gives the full variable domain: DTGVSQNPRHKITKRGQNVTFRCDPISEHNRLYWYRQTLGQGPEFLTYFQNEAQLEKSRLLSDRFSAERPKGSFSTLEIQRTEQGDSAMYLCASSLGSGTGHSPLHFGNGTRLTVT.

The V call is TRBV5-1, the J call TRBJ1-4; D ambiguous. This CDR3 has 16 amino acids. V was shortened by 4 bases and J by 4 bases, with 17 bases between the two germline ends. Per the germline V gene, CDR1 is SGHRS and CDR2 is YFSETQ. CDR3 in amino acids: CASSPLGGPNNEKLFF. Written as DNA, the CDR3 is TGCGCCAGCAGCCCTCTTGGAGGGCCGAATAATGAAAAACTGTTTTTT.

J is TRBJ1-2 and V is TRBV7-2; no firm D call. V was pared by 2 bases and J by 3 bases, with 10 bases between. This CDR3 has 14 amino acids. In germline, CDR1 is SGHTA, CDR2 FQGNSA. CDR3 DNA: TGTGCCAGCAGCTTAATGCGGGTTGACTATGGCTACACCTTC. Protein: CASSLMRVDYGYTF.

V is TRBV2 and J is TRBJ2-5, with TRBD2 as a possible D gene (5 bases). Trimming removed 3 bases at V and 2 bases at J, with 25 bases between. The germline gives CDR1 SNHLY, CDR2 FYNNEI. This CDR3 has 19 residues. CDR3 DNA sequence: TGTGCCAGCAGTGACCCGGAGTTCCAAAATGGAGGCTGGCAAGAGACCCAGTACTTC. Translating it yields CASSDPEFQNGGWQETQYF. Using reference TRBV2 and TRBJ2-5 for the parts outside the CDR3, the full variable domain is EPEVTQTPSHQVTQMGQEVILRCVPISNHLYFYWYRQILGQKVEFLVSFYNNEISEKSEIFDDQFSVERPDGSNFTLKIRSTKLEDSAMYFCASSDPEFQNGGWQETQYFGPGTRLLVL.

V usage is TRBV19 and J usage is TRBJ1-2; D might be TRBD1 (5 bases). V lost 3 bases and J 3 bases, leaving 11 bases between the germline ends. CDR3 size: 14 residues. Germline CDR1 reads LNHDA; CDR2 reads SQIVND (reference sequence). The DNA of the CDR3 is TGTGCCAGTAGTATCAGGGATCGGGACTATGGCTACACCTTC. This sequence encodes CASSIRDRDYGYTF.

This clone is a singleton in its sample. CDR3 amino acids: CSVYNRAGGNTIYF. In DNA form, the CDR3 reads TGCAGCGTCTACAACCGGGCAGGGGGAAACACCATATATTTT. V gene TRBV29-1 combines with J gene TRBJ1-3; perhaps TRBD1 as D (5 bases). This CDR3 has 14 amino acids. CDR1 is SQVTM, CDR2 ANQGSEA, per germline. Trimming left V 6 bases short and J 4 bases short, with 16 bases between.